The 8 T cell receptor beta chains listed next were all sequenced from one sample in a study of OX40 agonist ivuxolimab in advanced cancers. Assay used: immunoSEQ multiplex PCR; TCRdb lists only in-frame clones, some missing. The sample has tens of thousands of clones, about 81% seen once. The source material was CD4+ or CD8+ T cells sorted from blood, sampled in a trial of the OX40 agonist ivuxolimab. The source is an adult with an advanced solid tumor such as melanoma, head and neck, liver or kidney cancer.

The chain uses TRBV7-3 and TRBJ2-3; perhaps TRBD2 as D (6 bases). Trimming took off 5 bases at V and 2 bases at J, with 11 bases between the two ends. Germline CDR1 and CDR2: SGHTA and FQGTGA. This CDR3 has 14 residues. DNA of the CDR3: TGTGCCAGCAGCCCGGGACTCGTCACAGATACGCAGTATTTT. Translated, it gives CASSPGLVTDTQYF.

This chain connects TRBV18 to TRBJ1-4, with D uncertain. This CDR3 is built from 14 residues. Trimming removed 0 bases at V and 6 bases at J, with 8 bases between. In germline, CDR1 is KGHSH, CDR2 LQKENI. The CDR3 nucleotides read TGTGCCAGCTCACCACCCTCCTACCATGAAAAACTGTTTTTT. Protein: CASSPPSYHEKLFF.

The V and J genes are TRBV7-9 and TRBJ2-7; 7 bases align to TRBD1. The CDR3 sequence is 14 residues long. J lost 0 bases, V lost 5 bases, and 4 bases had no gene match. CDR1 is SEHNR, CDR2 FQNEAQ, per germline (reference sequence). Written as DNA, the CDR3 is TGTGCCAGCAGCCGTTGGGACAGCTCCTACGAGCAGTACTTC. Amino acids: CASSRWDSSYEQYF.

Only a few counts were recorded for this clone. This chain links TRBV7-2 with TRBJ2-5, with unresolved D. Trimming removed 2 bases at V and 5 bases at J, with 9 bases between. This CDR3 is 13 amino acids long. Germline CDR1 is SGHTA and CDR2 is FQGNSA. CDR3 bases: TGTGCCAGCAGCTTATCTTTGGGGGAGACCCAGTACTTC. Translated, it gives CASSLSLGETQYF.

This chain uses TRBV6-1 with TRBJ2-7; D is undetermined. The CDR3 is 11 residues long. V was shortened by 11 bases and J by 4 bases, with 12 bases between the two germline ends. Germline CDR1 and CDR2: MNHNS and SASEGT. DNA for the CDR3: TGTGCCCTTAAGGTCGGTTACGAGCAGTACTTC. It specifies CALKVGYEQYF.

The chain employs TRBV2 and TRBJ2-5; D not certain. Trimming shortened V by 4 bases and J by 5 bases, and 11 bases separated the two germline ends. Germline V gene sequence: CDR1 SNHLY, CDR2 FYNNEI. The CDR3 loop spans 13 amino acids. CDR3 in amino acids: CASSGVGRETQYF. CDR3 DNA: TGTGCCAGCAGTGGGGTAGGTCGGGAGACCCAGTACTTC.

V and J are TRBV5-6 and TRBJ2-5; 14 bases line up with TRBD2. The germline V gene encodes CDR1 SGHDT and CDR2 YYEEEE. The CDR3 totals 16 residues. With 5 bases clipped from V and 2 bases from J, the junction kept 5 bases outside the gene matches. For the CDR3, the DNA is TGTGCCAGCAGTCGACTAGCGGGGGGGATACAAGAGACCCAGTACTTC. Protein: CASSRLAGGIQETQYF.

V usage is TRBV5-5 and J usage is TRBJ1-4; 8 bases map to TRBD1. V shed 4 bases and J 0 bases; nucleotides not matched to a gene: 5. This CDR3 comprises 16 residues. CDR1 and CDR2 from the germline V gene are SGHKS and YYEKEE (reference sequence). CDR3 DNA: TGTGCCAGCAGCCCAGGACAGGGTTCAACTAATGAAAAACTGTTTTTT. This encodes CASSPGQGSTNEKLFF.